A selection of T cell receptor beta chains follows, all from one sample in a study of blood T cell repertoires in COVID-19. Some clones are missing from TCRdb's copy, which holds only in-frame ones; the method was immunoSEQ multiplex PCR. The repertoire consists of 250,000 or so clones, with about 89% occurring once and the leading ten covering around 1.5%. Sequences were obtained from peripheral blood. The receptors shown here come from a woman aged 40 to 50 who had recovered from COVID-19. Each CDR3 is given with its conserved first and last residue. Each record gives: V gene, D gene, J gene, clone size, CDR3 DNA, CDR3 protein. The D gene is left open where the match is weak. Size tells how often a clone was seen (once, few, many) or the class of an expanded clone, and some rows leave it out.

V gene: TRBV19; D gene: TRBD1; J gene: TRBJ1-2; clone size: NA; CDR3 DNA: TGTGCCAGTAGTTTCCGGGGACAGCCTAACTATGGCTACACCTTC; CDR3 protein: CASSFRGQPNYGYTF
V gene: TRBV12-5; D gene: TRBD1; J gene: TRBJ2-7; clone size: once; CDR3 DNA: TGTGCTAGTGGCCCGGGACAGGCCTCCTACGAGCAGTACTTC; CDR3 protein: CASGPGQASYEQYF
V gene: TRBV11-2; D gene: TRBD1; J gene: TRBJ1-1; clone size: few; CDR3 DNA: TGTGCCAGCAGCTTCACAGGGGGCTTTGCTTTCTTT; CDR3 protein: CASSFTGGFAFF
V gene: TRBV11-2; D gene: NA; J gene: TRBJ2-5; clone size: NA; CDR3 DNA: TGTGCCAGCAGCTTAGTTCCAGGCCAAGAGACCCAGTACTTC; CDR3 protein: CASSLVPGQETQYF
V gene: TRBV19; D gene: NA; J gene: TRBJ1-1; clone size: NA; CDR3 DNA: TGTGCCAGTAGTATAGCCAGGCTAATGAACACTGAAGCTTTCTTT; CDR3 protein: CASSIARLMNTEAFF
V gene: TRBV7-6; D gene: TRBD2; J gene: TRBJ2-5; clone size: NA; CDR3 DNA: TGTGCCAGCAGCTTAACCGGGACTAGCGTGCGAGAGACCCAGTACTTC; CDR3 protein: CASSLTGTSVRETQYF
V gene: TRBV19; D gene: NA; J gene: TRBJ1-1; clone size: NA; CDR3 DNA: TGTGCCAGTAGTATGAGGGGAGGGACTGAAGCTTTCTTT; CDR3 protein: CASSMRGGTEAFF
V gene: TRBV10-2; D gene: NA; J gene: TRBJ1-5; clone size: once; CDR3 DNA: TGCGCCAGCAGTGACCGGGAAAGGAATCAGCCCCAGCATTTT; CDR3 protein: CASSDRERNQPQHF
V gene: TRBV5-6; D gene: NA; J gene: TRBJ2-7; clone size: NA; CDR3 DNA: TGTGCCAGCAGCTTGGGAACTAGTTCCGAGCAGTACTTC; CDR3 protein: CASSLGTSSEQYF
V gene: TRBV12-3/TRBV12-4; D gene: TRBD1; J gene: TRBJ1-2; clone size: NA; CDR3 DNA: TGTGCCAGCAGTTCACAGGGGTTGGGAGGCTACACCTTC; CDR3 protein: CASSSQGLGGYTF
V gene: TRBV10-2; D gene: NA; J gene: TRBJ2-7; clone size: NA; CDR3 DNA: TGCGCCAGCAGTGAGAGGGCGGGGAGATCCTACGAGCAGTACTTC; CDR3 protein: CASSERAGRSYEQYF
V gene: TRBV5-4; D gene: NA; J gene: TRBJ1-1; clone size: NA; CDR3 DNA: TGTGCCAGCAGCTTGCGGGGGGGTAACACTGAAGCTTTCTTT; CDR3 protein: CASSLRGGNTEAFF
V gene: TRBV4-1; D gene: NA; J gene: TRBJ1-1; clone size: few; CDR3 DNA: TGCGCCAGCAGCCACCCGGCCAGGGCTAAGGGTGAAGCTTTCTTT; CDR3 protein: CASSHPARAKGEAFF
V gene: TRBV7-9; D gene: TRBD1; J gene: TRBJ1-4; clone size: once; CDR3 DNA: TGTGCCAGCAGCTTAGAGATTACCTGGGACAGCCTCGAAAAACTGTTTTTT; CDR3 protein: CASSLEITWDSLEKLFF
V gene: TRBV4-3; D gene: TRBD2; J gene: TRBJ2-3; clone size: NA; CDR3 DNA: TGCGCCAGCAGCCAAGTACAACTAGCGGGGGGTTCGAACACAGATACGCAGTATTTT; CDR3 protein: CASSQVQLAGGSNTDTQYF
V gene: TRBV18; D gene: NA; J gene: TRBJ1-1; clone size: NA; CDR3 DNA: TGTGCCAGCTCATTTAATACGGGGGAGTACACTGAAGCTTTCTTT; CDR3 protein: CASSFNTGEYTEAFF
V gene: TRBV7-9; D gene: NA; J gene: TRBJ2-5; clone size: NA; CDR3 DNA: TGTGCCAGCAGCTTAACTTCTTCGGAGGGGGAGACCCAGTACTTC; CDR3 protein: CASSLTSSEGETQYF
V gene: TRBV6-2/TRBV6-3; D gene: NA; J gene: TRBJ1-4; clone size: NA; CDR3 DNA: TGTGCCAGCAGCCCCAGGTGGACTAATGAAAAACTGTTTTTT; CDR3 protein: CASSPRWTNEKLFF
V gene: TRBV19; D gene: NA; J gene: TRBJ2-5; clone size: NA; CDR3 DNA: TGTGCCAGTAGTCACCTACGGCAGGTCGAGACCCAGTACTTC; CDR3 protein: CASSHLRQVETQYF
V gene: TRBV20-1; D gene: TRBD2; J gene: TRBJ2-1; clone size: NA; CDR3 DNA: TGCAGTGCTAGATCAGGACTAGCGAGGTTCTTC; CDR3 protein: CSARSGLARFF
V gene: TRBV7-2; D gene: TRBD1; J gene: TRBJ1-6; clone size: NA; CDR3 DNA: TGTGCCAGCAGCCGTTCGGGACAGCGAGACAATTCACCCCTCCACTTT; CDR3 protein: CASSRSGQRDNSPLHF
V gene: TRBV5-1; D gene: NA; J gene: TRBJ1-2; clone size: NA; CDR3 DNA: TGCGCCAGCAGCTTGTTACAGGCGGACTATGGCTACACCTTC; CDR3 protein: CASSLLQADYGYTF
V gene: TRBV7-3; D gene: TRBD1; J gene: TRBJ2-7; clone size: once; CDR3 DNA: TGTGCCAGCAGCCCGCACGGACAGGGGACCTACGAGCAGTACTTC; CDR3 protein: CASSPHGQGTYEQYF
V gene: TRBV6-6; D gene: NA; J gene: TRBJ1-6; clone size: NA; CDR3 DNA: TGTGCCAGCAGTTACCGCAGGGGTATTGCTTCACCCCTCCACTTT; CDR3 protein: CASSYRRGIASPLHF
V gene: TRBV9; D gene: TRBD2; J gene: TRBJ2-1; clone size: NA; CDR3 DNA: TGTGCCAGCAGCCCCCATAGCGGGTCCTCCTACAATGAGCAGTTCTTC; CDR3 protein: CASSPHSGSSYNEQFF
V gene: TRBV3-1/TRBV3-2; D gene: TRBD1; J gene: TRBJ1-4; clone size: NA; CDR3 DNA: TGTGCCAGCAGCCAATGGGGACAGGGCAGTAATGAAAAACTGTTTTTT; CDR3 protein: CASSQWGQGSNEKLFF
V gene: TRBV29-1; D gene: TRBD2; J gene: TRBJ2-7; clone size: NA; CDR3 DNA: TGCAGCGTTGAGGGAGGGGCCGGAGGCTACGAGCAGTACTTC; CDR3 protein: CSVEGGAGGYEQYF
V gene: TRBV6-5; D gene: NA; J gene: TRBJ1-2; clone size: once; CDR3 DNA: TGTGCCAGCAGCCCCGAGTATGGCTATGGCTACACCTTC; CDR3 protein: CASSPEYGYGYTF
V gene: TRBV2; D gene: NA; J gene: TRBJ2-1; clone size: NA; CDR3 DNA: TGTGCCAGCAGGTCGGTGTTAGAGCAGTTCTTC; CDR3 protein: CASRSVLEQFF
V gene: TRBV10-3; D gene: TRBD1; J gene: TRBJ1-6; clone size: NA; CDR3 DNA: TGTGCCATCAGTGAAAGGGACAGGGGGATCCTGGGTTCACCCCTCCACTTT; CDR3 protein: CAISERDRGILGSPLHF
V gene: TRBV27; D gene: TRBD1; J gene: TRBJ1-2; clone size: NA; CDR3 DNA: TGTGCCAGCAGTGCGGACAGGGGGAATGGCTACACCTTC; CDR3 protein: CASSADRGNGYTF
V gene: TRBV18; D gene: NA; J gene: TRBJ1-2; clone size: NA; CDR3 DNA: TGTGCCAGCTCATCCAATACAGGGTTGGTCTATGGCTACACCTTC; CDR3 protein: CASSSNTGLVYGYTF
V gene: TRBV11-2; D gene: TRBD2; J gene: TRBJ2-5; clone size: NA; CDR3 DNA: TGTGCCAGCAGCTTATTCGCTAGCGGGGGTAAAGAGACCCAGTACTTC; CDR3 protein: CASSLFASGGKETQYF
V gene: TRBV5-4; D gene: NA; J gene: TRBJ2-7; clone size: NA; CDR3 DNA: TGTGCCAGCAGCCACCGGGACACTCCTTGGGGCGAGCAGTACTTC; CDR3 protein: CASSHRDTPWGEQYF
V gene: TRBV11-2; D gene: TRBD2; J gene: TRBJ2-1; clone size: NA; CDR3 DNA: TGTGCCAGCAGCTTATTAGCGGGGGGATACAATGAGCAGTTCTTC; CDR3 protein: CASSLLAGGYNEQFF
V gene: TRBV5-1; D gene: NA; J gene: TRBJ1-2; clone size: NA; CDR3 DNA: TGCGCCAGCAGCCCGTCGGGACTAGACCCTTATGGCTACACCTTC; CDR3 protein: CASSPSGLDPYGYTF
V gene: TRBV5-1; D gene: TRBD1; J gene: TRBJ1-5; clone size: NA; CDR3 DNA: TGCGCCAGCAGCGTCCCAGACAGGGGAGGCAATCAGCCCCAGCATTTT; CDR3 protein: CASSVPDRGGNQPQHF
V gene: TRBV11-2; D gene: TRBD1; J gene: TRBJ1-3; clone size: once; CDR3 DNA: TGTGCCAGCAGCTTAGAGCCAGGGGGCTTTTCTGGAAACACCATATATTTT; CDR3 protein: CASSLEPGGFSGNTIYF
V gene: TRBV6-2/TRBV6-3; D gene: TRBD1; J gene: TRBJ1-6; clone size: NA; CDR3 DNA: TGTGCCAGCAGTACGGACAGGGGGTACTATAATTCACCCCTCCACTTT; CDR3 protein: CASSTDRGYYNSPLHF
V gene: TRBV19; D gene: TRBD1; J gene: TRBJ1-5; clone size: NA; CDR3 DNA: TGTGCCAGCAAACCGGGACAGGGCAATCAGCCCCAGCATTTT; CDR3 protein: CASKPGQGNQPQHF
V gene: TRBV7-8; D gene: NA; J gene: TRBJ1-4; clone size: once; CDR3 DNA: TGTGCCAGCAGACCTCAGGGGACTAATGAAAAACTGTTTTTT; CDR3 protein: CASRPQGTNEKLFF
V gene: TRBV5-1; D gene: TRBD1; J gene: TRBJ1-3; clone size: NA; CDR3 DNA: TGCGCCAGCAGCACCATGCAGGGGGCCTCTGGAAACACCATATATTTT; CDR3 protein: CASSTMQGASGNTIYF
V gene: TRBV5-1; D gene: NA; J gene: TRBJ1-2; clone size: NA; CDR3 DNA: TGCGCCAGCAGCTTGGGAGGCTGGGCTAACTATGGCTACACCTTC; CDR3 protein: CASSLGGWANYGYTF
V gene: TRBV29-1; D gene: TRBD1; J gene: TRBJ1-1; clone size: NA; CDR3 DNA: TGCAGCGTTGAAAATCCCACAGGGGGCGGCACTGAAGCTTTCTTT; CDR3 protein: CSVENPTGGGTEAFF
V gene: TRBV12-5; D gene: NA; J gene: TRBJ2-2; clone size: NA; CDR3 DNA: TGTGCTAGTGGTTTGCCTACAGGGAGGGATACCGGGGAGCTGTTTTTT; CDR3 protein: CASGLPTGRDTGELFF